This TCR beta chain was profiled in a study of T cell repertoires in cytomegalovirus infection. Across the whole study: Public signatures in TCR beta pointed to CMV infection and matching HLA type. General study points: Dominating the ex vivo response were HLA-C-restricted CMV-specific TCR beta clonotypes.

TCRdb redid the calling of the reads with MiXCR, one entry per CDR3 protein. Of about 130,000 distinct CDR3 sequences in the sample, 8.8% were seen once. In regard to this clonotype: Its antigen is as yet unknown. An end of the junction does not agree with germline; a read error may underlie this.

The CDR3 has 16 residues. Germline CDR1 DFQATT, CDR2 SNEGSKA (reference sequence). The sequence was collected from a human donor in good health (CMV status not recorded). Some clones in this sample may be carry-over from other donors' samples. Sequencing input: PBMCs. The V and J genes are TRBV20-1 and TRBJ2-7, with D unresolved. The CDR3 reads CSARDLDTYNTYELYF. As DNA, the CDR3 is TGCAGTGCTAGAGATCTAGACACCTACAACACCTACGAGCTGTACTTC.